Here is one T cell receptor (beta chain) with its context. The target antigen is unknown. Sequencing used immunoSEQ multiplex PCR; TCRdb keeps in-frame clones, though not all of them. The sample contains about 2,200,000 clones, under 95% of which appear only once. This CDR3 contains 17 residues. Between the trimmed V and J ends, which lost 1 base and 0 bases, there was a span of 14 bases. Germline CDR1 and CDR2: SGHAT and FQDESV (reference sequence). This sample stems from a study of shared clonotypes between healthy human individuals. At the level of the study: In total, the donors were a couple of women and a few men aged 18 to 49. CD8 memory received one plate per donor, CD8 naive two, CD4 memory three and CD4 naive three. The study's findings and limits: Specimens sampled were limited to blood, with tissue repertoires likely differing.

In the naive CD8 group, cells lacked CD45RO and were positively selected for CCR7, so terminally differentiated effector memory CD45RA+ cells were left out. Sequences were obtained from naive CD8+ T cells from PBMCs. The chain employs TRBV11-1 and TRBJ2-3, with D perhaps assigned TRBD1 or TRBD2 (5 bases each). The TCR sequence derives from a man in his late teens or twenties in good health. Some clones in this sample may be carry-over from other donors' samples. This CDR3 is CASSLGAGTPSTDTQYF. In nucleotides, the CDR3 is TGTGCCAGCAGCTTAGGGGCCGGGACGCCGAGCACAGATACGCAGTATTTT.